A single sample is the source of the 2 T cell receptor beta chains below, sequenced in a study of T-cell memory formation after mild COVID-19. Each CDR3 protein gets one entry after TCRdb re-called the 5' RACE reads with MiXCR. The sample consists of 280,000 or so distinct CDR3 sequences, approximately 7.6% of them appearing once. Sequences were obtained from PBMCs or a T cell subset sorted from them (not recorded which). The receptor set was obtained from a man in his late teens or twenties who had mild COVID-19 (a few samples of this study predate the infection). Cell type and time point are not known.

This clonotype showed up just a few times. The chain employs TRBV10-2 and TRBJ1-3; maybe TRBD1 (5 bases). Trimming removed 6 bases from V and 0 bases from J, with 12 bases in between. This CDR3 has 15 amino acids. Germline assignment: CDR1 WSHSY and CDR2 SAAADI. DNA of the CDR3: TGCGCCAGCAGGGCGGGGGAGAGCTCTGGAAACACCATATATTTT. This sequence encodes CASRAGESSGNTIYF.

This clonotype has just a few counts. The gene calls are TRBV6-1 and TRBJ1-5; D unresolved. Germline V CDR1 and CDR2: MNHNS, SASEGT. The CDR3 runs 15 residues. The V gene lost 3 bases and the J gene lost 2 bases, with 11 bases spanning the gap. Here the CDR3 DNA reads TGTGCCAGCAGTGATTCTTTGGTCGGCAATCAGCCCCAGCATTTT. It codes for CASSDSLVGNQPQHF.